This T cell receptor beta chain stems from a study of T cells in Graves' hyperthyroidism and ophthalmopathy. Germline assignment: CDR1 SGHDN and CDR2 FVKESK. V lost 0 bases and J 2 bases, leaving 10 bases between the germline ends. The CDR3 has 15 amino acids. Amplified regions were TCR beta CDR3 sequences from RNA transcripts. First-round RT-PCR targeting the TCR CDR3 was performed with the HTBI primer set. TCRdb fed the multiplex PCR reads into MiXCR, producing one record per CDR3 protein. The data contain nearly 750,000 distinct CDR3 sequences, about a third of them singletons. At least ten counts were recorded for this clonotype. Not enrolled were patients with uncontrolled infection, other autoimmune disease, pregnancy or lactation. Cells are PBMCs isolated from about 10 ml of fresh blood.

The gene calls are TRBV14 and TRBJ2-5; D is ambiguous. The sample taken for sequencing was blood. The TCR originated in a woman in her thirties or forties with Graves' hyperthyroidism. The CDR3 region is CASSQDRTRQETQYF. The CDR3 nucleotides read TGTGCCAGCAGCCAAGATCGTACCAGGCAAGAGACCCAGTACTTC.